This is a list of T cell receptor beta chains from one sample in a study of blood T cell repertoires in COVID-19. Libraries were prepared by immunoSEQ multiplex PCR; TCRdb keeps only in-frame clonotypes and omits some of them. The profile shows 20,000 to 30,000 clones, more than 85% of them singletons. The sequencing sample was made of peripheral blood. Every receptor here comes from a human donor in a cohort sampled during active COVID-19. Both conserved end residues are part of each CDR3. Each record gives: clone size, D gene, V gene, J gene, CDR3 protein, CDR3 DNA. D genes are given only for firm matches. Clone size is not always given. Where it is, it says once, few, many or a class for expanded clones.

>-|TRBD2|TRBV3-1/TRBV3-2|TRBJ2-7
CASSPTVGGLAAYEQYF
TGTGCCAGCAGCCCAACAGTGGGGGGACTAGCGGCATACGAGCAGTACTTC
>-|TRBD2|TRBV24-1|TRBJ2-1
CATSDAGTSGANNEQFF
TGTGCCACCAGTGATGCCGGGACTAGCGGGGCAAACAATGAGCAGTTCTTC
>-|TRBD1|TRBV5-1|TRBJ2-5
CASSLEQGVEFGETQYF
TGCGCCAGCAGCTTGGAACAGGGGGTTGAGTTCGGGGAGACCCAGTACTTC
>-|-|TRBV7-7|TRBJ2-1
CASSLGGGLGSEQFF
TGTGCCAGCAGCTTAGGGGGGGGCCTTGGCAGTGAGCAGTTCTTC
>-|-|TRBV19|TRBJ2-3
CASSKNGPGDTQYF
TGTGCCAGTAGTAAGAATGGCCCCGGGGATACGCAGTATTTT
>-|TRBD1|TRBV29-1|TRBJ1-3
CSVAKGTGGADLNTIYF
TGCAGCGTCGCAAAAGGAACAGGGGGCGCCGACCTAAACACCATATATTTT
>-|-|TRBV28|TRBJ1-1
CATSRAVVGNTEAFF
TGTGCCACCTCCAGGGCAGTCGTGGGGAACACTGAAGCTTTCTTT
>-|-|TRBV29-1|TRBJ2-1
CSAYVPSASGEQFF
TGCAGCGCCTACGTCCCATCAGCCAGCGGTGAGCAGTTCTTC
>-|TRBD1|TRBV5-1|TRBJ2-3
CASSRVRGTGANTDTQYF
TGCGCCAGCAGCCGGGTCCGGGGGACAGGGGCAAACACAGATACGCAGTATTTT
>-|-|TRBV6-5|TRBJ1-3
CASSYSRGASGNTIYF
TGTGCCAGCAGTTACTCGCGGGGCGCCTCGGGAAACACCATATATTTT
>-|-|TRBV4-2|TRBJ1-2
CASSQGTYNSGGYTF
TGTGCCAGCAGCCAAGGCACTTACAATTCCGGGGGCTACACCTTC
>-|TRBD1|TRBV6-2/TRBV6-3|TRBJ2-7
CASSLVGQVTYEQYF
TGTGCCAGCAGTTTGGTGGGACAGGTAACCTACGAGCAGTACTTC
>-|TRBD2|TRBV5-1|TRBJ2-3
CASSRSIGGRGTDTQYF
TGCGCCAGCAGCCGTTCGATTGGAGGGAGGGGCACAGATACGCAGTATTTT
>once|-|TRBV5-1|TRBJ2-1
CASSLSSESYNEQFF
TGCGCCAGCAGCTTGTCTAGCGAATCATACAATGAGCAGTTCTTC
>-|TRBD2|TRBV5-1|TRBJ2-5
CASRMGLAQETQYF
TGCGCCAGCAGAATGGGACTAGCTCAAGAGACCCAGTACTTC
>-|TRBD1|TRBV12-5|TRBJ2-1
CASAVGGQGRNEQFF
TGTGCTAGTGCCGTTGGGGGACAGGGACGCAATGAGCAGTTCTTC
>-|TRBD2|TRBV4-2|TRBJ2-4
CASSHAAGGPKNIQYF
TGTGCCAGCAGCCACGCAGCGGGAGGACCCAAAAACATTCAGTACTTC
>-|-|TRBV7-9|TRBJ2-1
CASSHRESDEQFF
TGTGCCAGCAGCCACAGGGAATCGGATGAGCAGTTCTTC
>-|TRBD1|TRBV27|TRBJ2-2
CASSLPDRGKAGELFF
TGTGCCAGCAGTTTACCGGACAGGGGGAAGGCCGGGGAGCTGTTTTTT
>once|-|TRBV5-1|TRBJ2-5
CASSLVVGGETQYF
TGCGCCAGCAGCTTGGTGGTGGGAGGAGAGACCCAGTACTTC
>-|-|TRBV6-5|TRBJ1-1
CASRRDSSNTEAFF
TGTGCCAGCAGACGGGACTCTTCGAACACTGAAGCTTTCTTT
>once|TRBD2|TRBV3-1/TRBV3-2|TRBJ2-7
CASSNRWREAPYEQYF
TGTGCCAGCAGCAACAGATGGCGGGAGGCGCCCTACGAGCAGTACTTC
>-|-|TRBV5-1|TRBJ2-5
CASRLTGTPQETQYF
TGCGCCAGCAGACTTACCGGGACACCACAAGAGACCCAGTACTTC
>-|-|TRBV10-3|TRBJ2-5
CAAGGRLPFQETQYF
TGTGCCGCCGGAGGGCGGCTCCCGTTCCAAGAGACCCAGTACTTC
>-|-|TRBV28|TRBJ1-5
CASSLGGAGNQPQHF
TGTGCCAGCAGTCTGGGGGGGGCAGGCAATCAGCCCCAGCATTTT
>once|TRBD1|TRBV25-1|TRBJ2-7
CASSEGTVAYEQYF
TGTGCCAGCAGTGAAGGGACAGTCGCCTACGAGCAGTACTTC
>-|-|TRBV28|TRBJ1-1
CASSPSAGVAPKSEAFF
TGTGCCAGCAGTCCATCGGCAGGGGTCGCCCCTAAGTCTGAAGCTTTCTTT
>-|-|TRBV30|TRBJ1-2
CAWSVDFYGYTF
TGTGCCTGGAGTGTAGACTTTTATGGCTACACCTTC
>-|-|TRBV7-2|TRBJ1-3
CASSVGDKSVLSGNTIYF
TGTGCCAGCAGCGTGGGTGACAAGTCGGTTCTCTCTGGAAACACCATATATTTT
>-|TRBD2|TRBV7-2|TRBJ2-1
CASSWTSGVYNEQFF
TGTGCCAGCAGTTGGACTAGCGGGGTTTACAATGAGCAGTTCTTC
>few|-|TRBV5-4|TRBJ1-2
CASSSGLANYGYTF
TGTGCCAGCAGCTCGGGACTAGCTAACTATGGCTACACCTTC
>-|-|TRBV19|TRBJ1-2
CASSSGFSYGYTF
TGTGCCAGTAGCTCAGGGTTTTCCTATGGCTACACCTTC
>-|-|TRBV6-5|TRBJ2-5
CASSYDSGGEEETQYF
TGTGCCAGCAGTTACGACTCGGGGGGCGAGGAAGAGACCCAGTACTTC
>-|TRBD1|TRBV27|TRBJ2-1
CASSPRGTGYLNEQFF
TGTGCCAGCAGTCCCAGGGGGACAGGCTACCTCAATGAGCAGTTCTTC
>-|-|TRBV7-2|TRBJ1-1
CASSLGGLGRNTEAFF
TGTGCCAGCAGCCTGGGGGGACTAGGCCGGAACACTGAAGCTTTCTTT
>-|TRBD1|TRBV24-1|TRBJ1-4
CATSDWDRGREKLFF
TGTGCCACCAGTGATTGGGACAGGGGAAGAGAAAAACTGTTTTTT
>-|TRBD2|TRBV6-2/TRBV6-3|TRBJ2-7
CASSSSGRWAYEQYF
TGTGCCAGCAGTTCTAGCGGGAGGTGGGCCTACGAGCAGTACTTC
>-|TRBD1|TRBV9|TRBJ2-3
CASSPGQGATDTQYF
TGTGCCAGCAGCCCAGGACAGGGGGCCACAGATACGCAGTATTTT
>-|TRBD2|TRBV6-2/TRBV6-3|TRBJ2-3
CASSYLRLAGSTDTQYF
TGTGCCAGCAGTTACTTACGACTAGCGGGGAGCACAGATACGCAGTATTTT
>-|TRBD1|TRBV7-8|TRBJ1-2
CASSSTGTGKNRYTF
TGTGCCAGCAGCTCTACCGGGACAGGGAAAAATCGCTACACCTTC
>-|-|TRBV5-5|TRBJ1-4
CASSLGGTSTNEKLFF
TGTGCCAGCAGCTTGGGAGGAACCTCTACAAATGAAAAACTGTTTTTT
>-|TRBD2|TRBV9|TRBJ2-5
CASSSSGAYQETQYF
TGTGCCAGCAGCTCTAGCGGGGCCTACCAAGAGACCCAGTACTTC
>-|TRBD2|TRBV28|TRBJ2-2
CASMGDVRGAGVNTGELFF
TGTGCCAGCATGGGAGACGTAAGGGGAGCGGGGGTGAACACCGGGGAGCTGTTTTTT
>-|-|TRBV5-4|TRBJ1-2
CASSLAGKGEVANYGYTF
TGTGCCAGCAGCTTGGCCGGGAAGGGAGAAGTAGCTAACTATGGCTACACCTTC
>-|TRBD1|TRBV5-1|TRBJ1-1
CASSPTGSLTEAFF
TGCGCCAGCAGCCCGACAGGGTCGTTAACTGAAGCTTTCTTT
>-|TRBD2|TRBV27|TRBJ2-3
CASSLDLAGGYSDTQYF
TGTGCCAGCAGTTTAGATCTAGCGGGAGGGTATTCAGATACGCAGTATTTT